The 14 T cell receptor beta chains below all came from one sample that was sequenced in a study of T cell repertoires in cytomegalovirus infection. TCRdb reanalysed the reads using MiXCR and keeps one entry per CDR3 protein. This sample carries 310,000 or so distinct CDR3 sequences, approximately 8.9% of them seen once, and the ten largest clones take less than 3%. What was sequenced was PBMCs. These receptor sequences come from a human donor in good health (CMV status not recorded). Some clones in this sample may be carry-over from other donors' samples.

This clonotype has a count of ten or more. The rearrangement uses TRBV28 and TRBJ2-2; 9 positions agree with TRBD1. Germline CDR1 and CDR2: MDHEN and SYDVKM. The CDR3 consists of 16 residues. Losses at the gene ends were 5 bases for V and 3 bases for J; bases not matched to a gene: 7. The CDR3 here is CASSPQGQGDTGELFF. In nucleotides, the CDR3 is TGTGCCAGCAGTCCCCAGGGACAGGGTGACACCGGGGAGCTGTTTTTT.

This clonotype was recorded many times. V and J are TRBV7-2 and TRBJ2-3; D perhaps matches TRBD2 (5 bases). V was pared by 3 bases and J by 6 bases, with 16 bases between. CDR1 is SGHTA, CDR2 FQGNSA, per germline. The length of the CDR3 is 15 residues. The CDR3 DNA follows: TGTGCCAGCAGCTTGGCAGCGGTGAAAGGGGATACGCAGTATTTT. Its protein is CASSLAAVKGDTQYF.

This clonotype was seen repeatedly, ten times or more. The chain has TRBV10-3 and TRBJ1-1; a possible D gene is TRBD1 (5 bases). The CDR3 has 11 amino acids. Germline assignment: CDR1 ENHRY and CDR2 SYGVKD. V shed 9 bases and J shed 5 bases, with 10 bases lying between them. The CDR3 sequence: CAMGRGTEAFF. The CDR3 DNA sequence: TGTGCCATGGGTCGGGGGACTGAAGCTTTCTTT.

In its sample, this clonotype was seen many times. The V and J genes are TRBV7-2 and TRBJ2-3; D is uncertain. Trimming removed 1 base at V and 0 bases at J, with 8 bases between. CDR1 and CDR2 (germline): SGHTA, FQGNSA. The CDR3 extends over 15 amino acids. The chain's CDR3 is CASSLETQSTDTQYF. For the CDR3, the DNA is TGTGCCAGCAGCTTAGAGACACAGAGCACAGATACGCAGTATTTT.

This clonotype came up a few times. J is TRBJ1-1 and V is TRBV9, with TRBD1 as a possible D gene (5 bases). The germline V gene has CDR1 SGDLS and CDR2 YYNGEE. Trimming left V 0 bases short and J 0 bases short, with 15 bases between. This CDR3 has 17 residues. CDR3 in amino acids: CASSVGGKGILNTEAFF. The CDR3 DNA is TGTGCCAGCAGCGTAGGAGGCAAGGGGATTTTGAACACTGAAGCTTTCTTT.

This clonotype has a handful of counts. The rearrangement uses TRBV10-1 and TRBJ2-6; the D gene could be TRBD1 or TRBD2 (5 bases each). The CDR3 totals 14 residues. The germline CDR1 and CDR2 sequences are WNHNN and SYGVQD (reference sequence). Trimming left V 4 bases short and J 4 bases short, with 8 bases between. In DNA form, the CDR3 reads TGCGCCAGCAGTGGGGGGTACGGGGCCAACGTCCTGACTTTC. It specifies CASSGGYGANVLTF.

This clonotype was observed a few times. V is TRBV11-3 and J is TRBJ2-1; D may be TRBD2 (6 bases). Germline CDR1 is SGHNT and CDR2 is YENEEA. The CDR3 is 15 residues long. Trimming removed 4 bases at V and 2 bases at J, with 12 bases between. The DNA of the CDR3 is TGTGCCAGCAGCTCCCGACTAGAGCCCTACAATGAGCAGTTCTTC. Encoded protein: CASSSRLEPYNEQFF. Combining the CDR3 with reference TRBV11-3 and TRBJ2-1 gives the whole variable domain EAGVVQSPRYKIIEKKQPVAFWCNPISGHNTLYWYLQNLGQGPELLIRYENEEAVDDSQLPKDRFSAERLKGVDSTLKIQPAELGDSAVYLCASSSRLEPYNEQFFGPGTRLTVL.

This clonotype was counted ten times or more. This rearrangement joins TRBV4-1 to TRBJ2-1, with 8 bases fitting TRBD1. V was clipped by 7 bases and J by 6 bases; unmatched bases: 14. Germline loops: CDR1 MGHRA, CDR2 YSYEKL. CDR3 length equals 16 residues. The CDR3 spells CASNSHGQGNLNEQFF. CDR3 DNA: TGCGCCAGCAATTCCCACGGACAGGGTAATCTCAATGAGCAGTTCTTC.

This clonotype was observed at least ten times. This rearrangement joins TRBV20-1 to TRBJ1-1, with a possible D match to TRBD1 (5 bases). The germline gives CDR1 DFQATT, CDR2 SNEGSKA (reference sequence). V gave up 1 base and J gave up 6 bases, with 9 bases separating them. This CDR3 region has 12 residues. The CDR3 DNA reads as TGCAGTGCTAGAGTGGGGGGACCTGAAGCTTTCTTT. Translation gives CSARVGGPEAFF.

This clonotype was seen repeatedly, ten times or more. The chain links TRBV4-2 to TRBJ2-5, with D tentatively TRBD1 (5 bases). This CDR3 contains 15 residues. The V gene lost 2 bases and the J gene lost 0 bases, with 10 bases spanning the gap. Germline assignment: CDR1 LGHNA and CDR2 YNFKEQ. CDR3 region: CASSQTQEYQETQYF. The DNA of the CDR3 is TGTGCCAGCAGCCAAACACAGGAGTACCAAGAGACCCAGTACTTC.

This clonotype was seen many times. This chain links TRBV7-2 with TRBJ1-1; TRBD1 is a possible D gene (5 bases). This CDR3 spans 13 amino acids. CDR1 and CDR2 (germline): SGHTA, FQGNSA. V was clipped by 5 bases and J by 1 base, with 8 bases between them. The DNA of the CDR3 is TGTGCCAGCAGCCCGGGACCGAACACTGAAGCTTTCTTT. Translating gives CASSPGPNTEAFF.

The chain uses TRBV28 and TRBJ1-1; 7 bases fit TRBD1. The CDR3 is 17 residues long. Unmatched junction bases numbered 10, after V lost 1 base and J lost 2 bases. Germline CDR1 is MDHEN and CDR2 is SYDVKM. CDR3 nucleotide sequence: TGTGCCAGCAGTTTATCCACAGGGGTATCACAAAACACTGAAGCTTTCTTT. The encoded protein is CASSLSTGVSQNTEAFF.

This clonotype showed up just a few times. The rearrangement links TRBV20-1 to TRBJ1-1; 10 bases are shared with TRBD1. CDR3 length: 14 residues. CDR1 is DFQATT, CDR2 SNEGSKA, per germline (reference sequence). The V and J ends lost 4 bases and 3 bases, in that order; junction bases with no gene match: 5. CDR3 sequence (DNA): TGCAGTGCTATCCGACAGGGGGCGCACACTGAAGCTTTCTTT. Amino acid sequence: CSAIRQGAHTEAFF.

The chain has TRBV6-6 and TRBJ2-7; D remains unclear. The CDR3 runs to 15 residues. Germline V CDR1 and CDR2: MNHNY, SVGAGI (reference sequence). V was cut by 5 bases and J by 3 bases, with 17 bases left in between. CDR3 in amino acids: CASSLQPAPYYEQYF. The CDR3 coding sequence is TGTGCCAGCAGTCTCCAACCAGCGCCCTACTACGAGCAGTACTTC.